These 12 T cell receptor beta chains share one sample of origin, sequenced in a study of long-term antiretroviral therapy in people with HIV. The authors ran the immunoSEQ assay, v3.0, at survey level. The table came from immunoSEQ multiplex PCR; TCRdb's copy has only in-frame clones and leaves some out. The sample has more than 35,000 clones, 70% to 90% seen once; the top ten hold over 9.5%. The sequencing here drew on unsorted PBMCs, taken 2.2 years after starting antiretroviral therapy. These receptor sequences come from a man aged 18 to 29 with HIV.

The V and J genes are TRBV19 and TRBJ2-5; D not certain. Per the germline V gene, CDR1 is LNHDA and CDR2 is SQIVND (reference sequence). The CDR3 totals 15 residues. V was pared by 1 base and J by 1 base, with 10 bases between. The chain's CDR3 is CASSIAAGAQETQYF. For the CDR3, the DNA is TGTGCCAGTAGTATAGCGGCAGGTGCCCAAGAGACCCAGTACTTC.

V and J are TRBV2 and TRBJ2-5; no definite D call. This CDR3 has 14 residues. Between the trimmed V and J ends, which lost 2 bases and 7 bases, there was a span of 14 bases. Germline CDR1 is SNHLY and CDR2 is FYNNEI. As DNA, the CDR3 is TGTGCCAGCAGTGAATGGGTCCCTCCCGGGACCCAGTACTTC. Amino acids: CASSEWVPPGTQYF.

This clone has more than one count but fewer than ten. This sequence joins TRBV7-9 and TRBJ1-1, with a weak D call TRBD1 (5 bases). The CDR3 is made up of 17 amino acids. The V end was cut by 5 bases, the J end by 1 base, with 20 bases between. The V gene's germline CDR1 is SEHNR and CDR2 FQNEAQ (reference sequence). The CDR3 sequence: CASSHPGRGSGNTEAFF. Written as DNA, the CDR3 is TGTGCCAGCAGCCACCCAGGACGGGGGTCGGGGAACACTGAAGCTTTCTTT.

The CDR3, as DNA: TGTGCCAGCAGCTTATCCGGGAGATCCTACGAGCAGTACTTC. Protein sequence: CASSLSGRSYEQYF. The chain employs TRBV7-2 and TRBJ2-7, with a tentative D call TRBD2 (6 bases). The germline gives CDR1 SGHTA, CDR2 FQGNSA. The V end lost 2 bases, the J end lost 1 base, and 9 bases lay between the germline ends. This CDR3 has 14 amino acids.

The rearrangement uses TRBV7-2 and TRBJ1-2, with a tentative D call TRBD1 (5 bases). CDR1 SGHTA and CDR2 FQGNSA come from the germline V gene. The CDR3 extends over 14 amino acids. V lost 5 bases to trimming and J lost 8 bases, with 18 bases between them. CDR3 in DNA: TGTGCCAGCAGCCTAAATGGGGGGGTGGGAGGCTACACCTTC. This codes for CASSLNGGVGGYTF.

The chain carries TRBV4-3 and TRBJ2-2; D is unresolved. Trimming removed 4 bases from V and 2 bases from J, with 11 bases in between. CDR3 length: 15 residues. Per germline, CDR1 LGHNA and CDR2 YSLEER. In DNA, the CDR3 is TGCGCCAGCAGCCTAGACCGGGCCAACACCGGGGAGCTGTTTTTT. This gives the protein CASSLDRANTGELFF.

This chain's CDR3 is CASSLRGDTQYF. The CDR3 bases are TGTGCCAGCAGTTTACGGGGCGATACGCAGTATTTT. The chain combines TRBV28 with TRBJ2-3, with D perhaps given as TRBD1 or TRBD2 (5 bases each). Germline V gene sequence: CDR1 MDHEN, CDR2 SYDVKM. There are 12 residues in the CDR3. V lost 2 bases and J 6 bases, leaving 6 bases between the germline ends.

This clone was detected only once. The CDR3 DNA sequence: TGTGCCAGCAGGGGAGGGGACTTCAGCTCTGGAAACACCATATATTTT. It encodes CASRGGDFSSGNTIYF. The chain recombines TRBV28 with TRBJ1-3; tentatively, D is TRBD1 (5 bases). The CDR3 consists of 16 residues. Germline values: CDR1 MDHEN, CDR2 SYDVKM. V shed 6 bases and J shed 0 bases, with 15 bases lying between them. The complete variable domain, with remaining parts taken from reference TRBV28 and TRBJ1-3, reads DVKVTQSSRYLVKRTGEKVFLECVQDMDHENMFWYRQDPGLGLRLIYFSYDVKMKEKGDIPEGYSVSREKKERFSLILESASTNQTSMYLCASRGGDFSSGNTIYFGEGSWLTVV.

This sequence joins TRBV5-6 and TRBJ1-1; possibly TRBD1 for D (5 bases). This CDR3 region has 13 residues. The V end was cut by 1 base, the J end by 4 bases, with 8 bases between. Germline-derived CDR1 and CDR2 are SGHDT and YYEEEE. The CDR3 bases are TGTGCCAGCAGCTTGCCAGGGTTCACTGAAGCTTTCTTT. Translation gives CASSLPGFTEAFF.

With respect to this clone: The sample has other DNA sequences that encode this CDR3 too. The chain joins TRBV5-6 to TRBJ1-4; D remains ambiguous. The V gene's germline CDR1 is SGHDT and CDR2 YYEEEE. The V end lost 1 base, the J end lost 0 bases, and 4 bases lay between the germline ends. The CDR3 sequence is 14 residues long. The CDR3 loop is CASSLIATNEKLFF. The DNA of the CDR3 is TGTGCCAGCAGCTTGATTGCAACTAATGAAAAACTGTTTTTT.

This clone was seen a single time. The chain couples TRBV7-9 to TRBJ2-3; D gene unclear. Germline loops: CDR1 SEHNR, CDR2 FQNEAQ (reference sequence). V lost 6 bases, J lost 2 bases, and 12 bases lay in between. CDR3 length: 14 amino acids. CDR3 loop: CASRLSANTDTQYF. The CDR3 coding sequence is TGTGCCAGCAGATTAAGCGCTAACACAGATACGCAGTATTTT.

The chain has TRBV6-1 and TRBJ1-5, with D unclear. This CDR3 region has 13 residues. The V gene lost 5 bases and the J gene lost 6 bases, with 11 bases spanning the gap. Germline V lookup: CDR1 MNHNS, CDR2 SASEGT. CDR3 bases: TGTGCCAGCAGTCCACTGGGAGGTCAGCCCCAGCATTTT. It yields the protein CASSPLGGQPQHF.